This is a list of T cell receptor beta chains from one sample in a study of cytomegalovirus exposure and HLA in healthy donors. Data came from immunoSEQ multiplex PCR; TCRdb stores just in-frame clones and leaves some out. Found here are 110,000 to 150,000 clones, roughly 62% of them singletons; the top ten hold 4% to 5.5%. Sequenced: PBMCs. The source of these receptors is a man aged 55-75 years in good health and CMV-seronegative. Both conserved end residues are part of each CDR3. D genes are given only for firm matches. Size is omitted from some rows. Given values are once, few, many or a class for expanded clones.

v_gene	d_gene	j_gene	abundance	CDR3nt	CDR3aa
TRBV27	TRBD2	TRBJ2-7	NA	TGTGCCAGCAGCGATAGCGGGAGGTTCAACGAGCAGTACTTC	CASSDSGRFNEQYF
TRBV19	TRBD1	TRBJ2-1	few	TGTGCCAGTAGTATAGGAATCGGACAGGGGATTAACAATGAGCAGTTCTTC	CASSIGIGQGINNEQFF
TRBV19	NA	TRBJ2-7	NA	TGTGCCAGTGGCAAGACCTACGAGCAGTACTTC	CASGKTYEQYF
TRBV7-2	NA	TRBJ1-1	once	TGTGCCAGCAGCCCCTCAAGGGGCACTGAAGCTTTCTTT	CASSPSRGTEAFF
TRBV7-6	TRBD2	TRBJ2-7	NA	TGTGCCAGTTCTCTAGCGGAGAGCTCCTACGAGCAGTACTTC	CASSLAESSYEQYF
TRBV5-4	TRBD2	TRBJ2-7	NA	TGTGCCAGCAACCGAGCGGGAGGTAGCAACGAGCAGTACTTC	CASNRAGGSNEQYF
TRBV6-5	TRBD1	TRBJ1-4	once	TGTGCCAGCAGTGTCACAGGGGGAGGGCTGAAAAAACTGTTTTTT	CASSVTGGGLKKLFF
TRBV9	TRBD1	TRBJ2-7	NA	TGTGCCAGCAGCGTATTAGAGGGGGCAGGCGGCGAGCAGTACTTC	CASSVLEGAGGEQYF
TRBV5-1	NA	TRBJ2-3	NA	TGCGCCAGCAGCTTGATGGGACTGCAGGCAGATACGCAGTATTTT	CASSLMGLQADTQYF
TRBV20-1	NA	TRBJ2-7	NA	TGCAGTACAGGCCAGTCCTACGAGCAGTACTTC	CSTGQSYEQYF
TRBV7-9	NA	TRBJ1-4	few	TGTGCCAGCAGCGCCCGGGTCTCCGAAAAACTGTTTTTT	CASSARVSEKLFF
TRBV30	NA	TRBJ1-2	NA	TGTGCCTGGAGTCCGGGGGATAATGGCTACACCTTC	CAWSPGDNGYTF
TRBV18	TRBD1	TRBJ1-4	NA	TGTGCCAGCTCACCCGGGACAGGGAGTGATGAAAAACTGTTTTTT	CASSPGTGSDEKLFF
TRBV6-5	NA	TRBJ2-3	NA	TGTGCCACCTACAGGGTTCCAGATACGCAGTATTTT	CATYRVPDTQYF
TRBV6-5	NA	TRBJ2-3	NA	TGTGCCAGCAGTTACGGGGGGGCCCATAGCGCAGATACGCAGTATTTT	CASSYGGAHSADTQYF
TRBV9	TRBD2	TRBJ2-2	NA	TGTGCCAGCAGCGTAGGGGGCGGGAGCGAGGCCGGGGAGCTGTTTTTT	CASSVGGGSEAGELFF
TRBV7-9	TRBD1	TRBJ2-7	NA	TGTGCCAGCAGCCCAACAGGGGATTCCTACGAGCAGTACTTC	CASSPTGDSYEQYF
TRBV28	TRBD1	TRBJ2-7	few	TGTGCCAGCAGGAACAGGGGTGTGGGGGCCTACGAGCAGTACTTC	CASRNRGVGAYEQYF
TRBV18	NA	TRBJ2-7	few	TGTGCCAGCTCACCACAAACTAGAGGCTCCTACGAGCAGTACTTC	CASSPQTRGSYEQYF
TRBV29-1	TRBD2	TRBJ2-3	NA	TGCAGCGTTACTAGCGGGAGCGGGACAGATACGCAGTATTTT	CSVTSGSGTDTQYF
TRBV13	TRBD1	TRBJ1-5	NA	TGTGCCAGCAGCTTGGGACAGGGGCGAAATCAGCCCCAGCATTTT	CASSLGQGRNQPQHF
TRBV27	TRBD2	TRBJ2-2	NA	TGTGCCAGCAGTTTCGGTCTAGCGGGAGGGCTCACCGGGGAGCTGTTTTTT	CASSFGLAGGLTGELFF
TRBV9	TRBD2	TRBJ2-3	few	TGTGCCAGCAGCGTAGTAGGAGGCGGGGCGGGAGTAACGCAGTATTTT	CASSVVGGGAGVTQYF
TRBV5-1	TRBD1	TRBJ1-4	NA	TGCGCCAGCAGCTTGGTAGTAGGGGGCGAGGAAAAACTGTTTTTT	CASSLVVGGEEKLFF
TRBV14	TRBD1	TRBJ1-2	NA	TGTGCCAGCAGCCGACAGGGAAATGGCTACACCTTC	CASSRQGNGYTF
TRBV28	TRBD1	TRBJ2-7	few	TGTGCCAGCAGTTTACACCTTCCGGGACAGGGGCCCTACGAGCAGTACTTC	CASSLHLPGQGPYEQYF
TRBV11-2	NA	TRBJ1-2	NA	TGTGCCAGCAGCTTAGATCTCGAGTGGGGCTACACCTTC	CASSLDLEWGYTF
TRBV7-3	TRBD1	TRBJ1-1	NA	TGTGCCAGCAGCTTAACGGACAGGGCGCCAGCTTTCTTT	CASSLTDRAPAFF
TRBV15	NA	TRBJ2-3	NA	TGTGCCACCAGCAGAACGGCCGGTGGGGGGTTCGCAGATACGCAGTATTTT	CATSRTAGGGFADTQYF
TRBV4-3	TRBD2	TRBJ2-1	few	TGCGCCAGCAGCCAAGATCCCACCTTAAGCGGACTAGCCAATCCTGAAGAGCAGTTCTTC	CASSQDPTLSGLANPEEQFF
TRBV2	TRBD1	TRBJ1-6	NA	TGTGCCAGGGGACAGGGGGGCCTCTATAATTCACCCCTCCACTTT	CARGQGGLYNSPLHF
TRBV6-5	TRBD1	TRBJ2-7	once	TGTGCCAGCAGTTACTCGTTAGGGACAGGATACTACGAGCAGTACTTC	CASSYSLGTGYYEQYF
TRBV7-8	TRBD1	TRBJ2-7	NA	TGTGCCAGCAGCGAATCCGGGACAGGGTTCCTATACGAGCAGTACTTC	CASSESGTGFLYEQYF
TRBV7-6	TRBD2	TRBJ2-7	NA	TGTGCCAGCAGCTCCCTCCGGACTAGCGGGAACCACGAGCAGTACTTC	CASSSLRTSGNHEQYF
TRBV4-1	NA	TRBJ1-6	few	TGCGCCAGCAGCCAAACCCCCGGGACAAACTATAATTCACCCCTCCACTTT	CASSQTPGTNYNSPLHF
TRBV5-8	NA	TRBJ2-1	few	TGTGCCAGCAGACTTGCAAACAGGACGGTATCCTACAATGAGCAGTTCTTC	CASRLANRTVSYNEQFF
TRBV5-1	NA	TRBJ2-3	NA	TGCGCCAGCAGCAGCCGTCGGGGGGCAACAGATACGCAGTATTTT	CASSSRRGATDTQYF
TRBV19	TRBD1	TRBJ2-7	NA	TGTGCCAGTCGGGACAGAGAGCGCTACGAGCAGTACTTC	CASRDRERYEQYF
TRBV29-1	NA	TRBJ2-1	NA	TGCAGCGTTGACCAGGAAAGCTCCTACAATGAGCAGTTCTTC	CSVDQESSYNEQFF
TRBV5-1	NA	TRBJ1-2	NA	TGCGCCAGCAGCTTGGGGGGGGGCTATGGCTACACCTTC	CASSLGGGYGYTF
TRBV5-6	TRBD1	TRBJ1-2	NA	TGTGCCAGCAACAACCGGGACAGGGGCCATAACTATGGCTACACCTTC	CASNNRDRGHNYGYTF
TRBV2	TRBD1	TRBJ2-7	NA	TGTGCCAGCAGCCGGACAGGCCCCTACGAGCAGTACTTC	CASSRTGPYEQYF
TRBV28	TRBD1	TRBJ1-2	NA	TGTGCCAGCAGTTCGCCAAAGACAGGGTCTTATGGCTACACCTTC	CASSSPKTGSYGYTF
TRBV28	TRBD1	TRBJ1-1	few	TGTGCCAGCAGTCCCCCGGACAGGCTTACTGAAGCTTTCTTT	CASSPPDRLTEAFF
TRBV7-9	TRBD1	TRBJ1-1	NA	TGTGCCAGCAGCAACCGGACAGGGGCCGGCACTGAAGCTTTCTTT	CASSNRTGAGTEAFF
TRBV29-1	NA	TRBJ1-2	NA	TGCAGCGTTCGACAGTCTAACTATGGCTACACCTTC	CSVRQSNYGYTF
TRBV5-1	TRBD1	TRBJ2-5	NA	TGCGCCAGCAGCTTGGCCAGGGGACAGTTCCAAGAGACCCAGTACTTC	CASSLARGQFQETQYF
TRBV5-4	TRBD1	TRBJ2-7	NA	TGTGCCAGCAGCCTGGGGACAGGGGGTATCTACGAGCAGTACTTC	CASSLGTGGIYEQYF
TRBV5-8	TRBD2	TRBJ2-7	NA	TGTGCCAGCAGCCCTGACGGGACTAGCGGGAGTAGGCACGAGCAGTACTTC	CASSPDGTSGSRHEQYF
TRBV18	NA	TRBJ1-1	NA	TGTGCCAGCTCACCACTTGCGGGCTCCTACACTGAAGCTTTCTTT	CASSPLAGSYTEAFF
TRBV7-9	TRBD1	TRBJ1-1	few	TGTGCCAGCAGCTTACCGGGACAGACCACTGAAGCTTTCTTT	CASSLPGQTTEAFF
TRBV5-6	NA	TRBJ2-1	few	TGTGCCAGCAGCTTGGGGCGGAGGATCTCCTACAATGAGCAGTTCTTC	CASSLGRRISYNEQFF
TRBV7-3	NA	TRBJ2-1	NA	TGTGCCAGCAGCGGGGGCGGGAGATGGGATGAGCAGTTCTTC	CASSGGGRWDEQFF
TRBV7-6	NA	TRBJ1-4	NA	TGTGCCAGCAGCTTAGTTTCAGGAGGGGACCGGGAAAAACTGTTTTTT	CASSLVSGGDREKLFF